Shown below are 13 T cell receptor beta chains from a single sample sequenced in a study of blood T cell repertoires in COVID-19. This table comes from immunoSEQ multiplex PCR, and its TCRdb copy is limited to in-frame clones, with some not included. This table has 400,000 to 500,000 clones, approximately 91% appearing once. Sequencing was performed on PBMCs or T cells enriched from blood (not recorded which). The receptors stem from a woman between 18 and 30 years old who had been exposed to COVID-19.

V usage is TRBV3-1 (or the pseudogene TRBV3-2) and J usage is TRBJ2-1; 14 bases line up with TRBD2. Germline values: CDR1 LGHDT, CDR2 YNNKEL (reference sequence). There are 17 residues in the CDR3. The trim removed 4 bases at V and 4 bases at J, leaving 6 bases unmatched. The CDR3 nucleotides read TGTGCCAGCAGCCTCGGGACTAGCGGGGGAAATTACAATGAGCAGTTCTTC. It encodes CASSLGTSGGNYNEQFF.

Points on this clone: This CDR3 is also generated by other DNA sequences in the sample. The rearrangement joins TRBV6-5 to TRBJ1-1; the D gene is possibly TRBD1 (6 bases). The V gene lost 7 bases and the J gene lost 4 bases, with 13 bases spanning the gap. Germline loops: CDR1 MNHEY, CDR2 SVGAGI. This CDR3 is 13 amino acids long. The CDR3: CASTLTGGTEAFF. The CDR3 DNA reads TGTGCCAGCACCTTGACAGGCGGCACTGAAGCTTTCTTT.

The CDR3 region has the DNA TGTGCCAGCAGTCTCCGACTCCACGAGCAGTACTTC. Residues: CASSLRLHEQYF. The chain carries TRBV12-3 or TRBV12-4 and TRBJ2-7; D not certain. This CDR3 is built from 12 residues. Trimming shortened V by 5 bases and J by 5 bases, and 10 bases separated the two germline ends.

V is TRBV7-2 and J is TRBJ1-2; perhaps TRBD1 as D (5 bases). This CDR3 comprises 15 residues. Trimming left V 2 bases short and J 5 bases short, with 15 bases between. Per the germline V gene, CDR1 is SGHTA and CDR2 is FQGNSA. The CDR3 DNA sequence: TGTGCCAGCAGCTTAAGCGGGGGTGGAACTTATGGCTACACCTTC. Encoded protein: CASSLSGGGTYGYTF.

The chain joins TRBV7-2 to TRBJ2-7; tentative D call: TRBD1 (6 bases). This CDR3 region has 14 residues. Trimming shortened V by 2 bases and J by 5 bases, and 13 bases separated the two germline ends. Germline CDR1 SGHTA, CDR2 FQGNSA. The chain's CDR3 is CASSLYDGTNEQYF. CDR3 DNA sequence: TGTGCCAGCAGCTTATATGACGGGACAAACGAGCAGTACTTC.

J is TRBJ2-7 and V is TRBV12-3 or TRBV12-4; 10 bases agree with TRBD2. The length of the CDR3 is 13 residues. The junction had 5 bases not matched to a gene; V was cut back by 2 bases and J by 10 bases. The CDR3: CASSLPLAGDQYF. The CDR3 region has the DNA TGTGCCAGCAGTTTACCCCTAGCGGGAGACCAGTACTTC.

The J gene is TRBJ2-1, the V gene TRBV6-4; D is possibly TRBD2 (5 bases). The CDR3 has 14 residues. Germline-derived CDR1 and CDR2 are MRHNA and SNTAGT. Trimming removed 4 bases at V and 5 bases at J, with 12 bases between. The CDR3 bases are TGTGCCAGCAGTGCCCAAACGAGGGACAATGAGCAGTTCTTC. It codes for CASSAQTRDNEQFF.

This chain links TRBV19 with TRBJ2-7; possibly TRBD1 for D (5 bases). V lost 5 bases and J lost 4, with 12 bases in between. Germline-derived CDR1 and CDR2 are LNHDA and SQIVND (reference sequence). This CDR3 contains 13 residues. CDR3: CASSAGWGYEQYF. For the CDR3, the DNA is TGTGCCAGTAGTGCAGGGTGGGGTTACGAGCAGTACTTC.

The V gene is TRBV11-2, the J gene TRBJ1-1, with TRBD1 matching 7 bases. V lost 6 bases and J lost 0; bases outside the gene matches: 7. Germline CDR1 and CDR2: SGHAT and FQNNGV. This CDR3 region has 15 residues. CDR3 DNA sequence: TGTGCCAGCAGGAACTGGGGACAGTTGAACACTGAAGCTTTCTTT. Residues: CASRNWGQLNTEAFF.

The chain is built from TRBV7-6 and TRBJ2-5; the match to TRBD2 covers 8 bases. The germline CDR1 and CDR2 sequences are SGHVS and FNYEAQ. CDR3 size: 16 residues. J gave up 2 bases and V 5 bases, and 10 bases lay outside the gene matches. The CDR3 nucleotides read TGTGCCAGCAGCCAGAGACCGACTAGCGTACAAGAGACCCAGTACTTC. Translated: CASSQRPTSVQETQYF.

This chain connects TRBV4-1 to TRBJ1-2; the D gene is possibly TRBD1 (5 bases). This CDR3 is built from 17 residues. CDR1 is MGHRA, CDR2 YSYEKL, per germline. With 0 bases removed from V and 6 bases from J, the gap between germline ends came to 20 bases. CDR3 protein: CASSQEPGSAFGDGYTF. CDR3 coding DNA: TGCGCCAGCAGCCAAGAACCAGGGTCGGCCTTTGGGGATGGCTACACCTTC.

This sequence joins TRBV19 and TRBJ1-2; no reliable D call. Germline CDR1 and CDR2: LNHDA and SQIVND (reference sequence). The CDR3 consists of 15 residues. V gave up 2 bases and J gave up 3 bases, with 13 bases separating them. CDR3 in DNA: TGTGCCAGTAGTATAATGACGGCCGAGGACTATGGCTACACCTTC. It translates to CASSIMTAEDYGYTF.

This clone was seen a handful of times. The chain recombines TRBV18 with TRBJ1-1, with 9 bases lining up with TRBD1. The V segment lost 4 bases and the J segment 1 base; nucleotides outside the gene matches: 7. The V gene's germline CDR1 is KGHSH and CDR2 LQKENI. CDR3 length: 16 amino acids. As DNA, the CDR3 is TGTGCCAGCTCACTCGGGACAGGGAATTCGAACACTGAAGCTTTCTTT. Its protein is CASSLGTGNSNTEAFF.